This T cell receptor (beta chain) emerged from a study of blood T cell repertoires in COVID-19. Study background: T cells, B-cell-depleted T cells, or PBMCs provided the cDNA or gDNA that served as material.

In the authors' workflow: Estimation of nucleated cell counts relied on the amplification of reference gene primers. Measured with immunoSEQ multiplex PCR; TCRdb has only the in-frame clones, and not every one. That table gives V, J and clone size, and the DNA gave D and trimming. Among about 270,000 clones listed, approximately 86% were seen once. The J segment lost 5 bases and the V segment lost 2 bases, leaving 5 bases of the junction unmatched. This CDR3 has 15 amino acids. The germline gives CDR1 SGHTA, CDR2 FQGNSA. The sequence was collected from a man aged 35 to 55 with active or convalescent COVID-19. The specimen sequenced was peripheral blood. The rearrangement joins TRBV7-2 to TRBJ2-2, with 7 bases identical to TRBD2. CDR3 DNA sequence: TGTGCCAGCAGCTTATTAGCGGGCGGAACCGGGGAGCTGTTTTTT. Protein: CASSLLAGGTGELFF.